This T cell receptor (beta chain) was sequenced in a study of blood T cells in healthy people across ages. Germline assignment: CDR1 SGHAT and CDR2 FQNNGV. CDR3 length equals 14 residues. Sample-barcoded 5' priming and a J-beta primer mix drove a second PCR of 7 to 11 cycles. Each CDR3 protein is one row after TCRdb ran MiXCR on the 5' RACE reads. This sample has about 540,000 distinct CDR3 sequences, with under 30% found just once. As to this clonotype: At one boundary the junction diverges from the germline segment, which might be a read error.

The same data also went into a second study, on T cells of mothers and their children.

V and J are TRBV11-2 and TRBJ1-2, with TRBD1 as a possible D gene (6 bases). The TCR was taken from a boy younger than 18 in good health. Source material: blood. CDR3 protein: CASSLERAGGGYAF. CDR3 coding DNA: TGCGCCAGCAGCTTAGAAAGGGCAGGCGGGGGCTACGCCTTC.